This TCR beta chain was sequenced in a study of human T cells and chemical hapten exposure. Study information: A mostly female patient group had alopecia areata, totalis or universalis.

Notes on the study in general: High-frequency TCRs, those above 1 in 1000, stayed the same after DPC sensitization. Alopecia affecting every donor means their immune response may not match healthy people's.

CDR1 is SQVTM, CDR2 ANQGSEA, per germline. The CDR3 is 11 amino acids. V lost 3 bases, J lost 3 bases, and 4 bases lay in between. Time point defined: pre-sensitization, week 0. Treatment specified: therapeutic diphenylcyclopropenone sensitization with weekly scalp DPC. This clonotype has more than one count but fewer than ten. The antigen remains undetermined. Attachment of unique molecular identifiers to individual cDNA molecules was performed in the library. In TCRdb, the RACE reads were re-called with MiXCR into one record per CDR3 protein. The sample records about 42,000 distinct CDR3 sequences, approximately 13% being singletons.

Sequenced material: whole blood, taken in connection with sensitization to the hapten diphenylcyclopropenone (DPC). This TCR came from a woman younger than 45 with alopecia areata. Some clones in this sample may be carry-over from other donors' samples. The rearrangement links TRBV29-1 to TRBJ2-3; D gene unclear. The CDR3 loop is CSVDRTDTQYF. For the CDR3, the DNA is TGCAGCGTTGATAGGACAGATACGCAGTATTTT.